What follows is one TCR beta chain and its context. V gave up 1 base and J gave up 2 bases, with 12 bases separating them. In germline, CDR1 is WSHSY, CDR2 SAAADI. The CDR3 has 16 residues. The naive CD8 fraction comprised CD45RO-negative cells positively selected for CCR7 and excluded terminally differentiated effector memory CD45RA+ cells. The record originates from a study of shared clonotypes between healthy human individuals. Sequencing used immunoSEQ multiplex PCR; TCRdb keeps in-frame clones, though not all of them. The profile shows about 2 million clones, roughly 94% of them singletons. This receptor was identified in a man between 18 and 35 years old in good health. The genes are TRBV10-2 and TRBJ2-1; TRBD2 might be the D (7 bases). The sample consisted of naive CD8+ T cells sorted from blood. The CDR3 spells CASSEFPRGPYNEQFF. CDR3 nucleotides: TGCGCCAGCAGTGAGTTTCCGCGGGGGCCCTACAATGAGCAGTTCTTC.